This T cell receptor beta chain was retrieved from a study of T cells in Graves' hyperthyroidism and ophthalmopathy. Study outcomes and limitations: A 13 V-J model separated ophthalmopathy from stable hyperthyroidism. Among clonotypes expanded in thyroid above 0.001, most were also found in blood.

TCR beta CDR3 sequences were amplified from RNA transcripts. Carried out on the TCR CDR3, a first-round RT-PCR used the HTBI primer set. MiXCR was run by TCRdb on the multiplex PCR reads, yielding one entry per CDR3 protein. This sample has 340,000 or so distinct CDR3 sequences, with 15% to 20% found just once. Patients were excluded for uncontrolled infection, other autoimmune disease, pregnancy or lactation. Only a few counts were recorded for this clonotype. Its antigen is as yet unknown. The CDR3 has 14 amino acids. V lost 3 bases and J lost 5, with 13 bases in between. The germline gives CDR1 SEHNR, CDR2 FQNEAQ (reference sequence).

The sequence came from a man aged 25 to 45 with Graves' hyperthyroidism. The V and J genes are TRBV7-9 and TRBJ1-1, with a tentative D call TRBD1 (5 bases). Sequencing was done on a sample of blood. CDR3 sequence: CASSLGEARTEAFF. The DNA of the CDR3 is TGTGCCAGCAGCTTGGGGGAGGCTCGGACTGAAGCTTTCTTT.